These 9 T cell receptor beta chains were sequenced from one sample in a study of cytomegalovirus exposure and HLA in healthy donors. With 60 Vbeta and 13 Jbeta primers, the PCR was carried out. Only in-frame clones appear in the TCRdb table, and some are missing; sequencing was by immunoSEQ multiplex PCR. The table includes about 110,000 clones, around 80% detected once. Sequenced material: PBMCs. All receptors derive from a woman aged 55-69 years in good health and CMV-seropositive.

The rearrangement joins TRBV28 to TRBJ2-7; no definite D call. Germline CDR1 and CDR2: MDHEN and SYDVKM. This CDR3 has 16 amino acids. V was clipped by 6 bases and J by 3 bases, with 21 bases between them. The CDR3 coding sequence is TGTGCCAGCAGACTCACCGGGTCTAGTCGTTACTACGAGCAGTACTTC. Protein sequence: CASRLTGSSRYYEQYF.

CDR3 amino acids: CASTVTRANTGELFF. The CDR3 coding sequence is TGCGCCAGCACTGTCACTAGGGCGAACACCGGGGAGCTGTTTTTT. This sequence joins TRBV5-1 and TRBJ2-2; tentative D call: TRBD2 (5 bases). The CDR3 has 15 residues. CDR1 SGHRS and CDR2 YFSETQ come from the germline V gene. V was clipped by 6 bases and J by 0 bases, with 12 bases between them.

The J gene is TRBJ2-7, the V gene TRBV2; tentatively, D is TRBD1 (5 bases). Germline-derived CDR1 and CDR2 are SNHLY and FYNNEI. This CDR3 contains 15 residues. V lost 0 bases and J 1 base, leaving 10 bases between the germline ends. The CDR3 region has the DNA TGTGCCAGCAGTGAAGCTTCGACAGCTTCCTACGAGCAGTACTTC. Protein: CASSEASTASYEQYF.

This clone was detected only a few times. This sequence joins TRBV10-3 and TRBJ1-5; D uncertain. V was shortened by 0 bases and J by 6 bases, with 18 bases between the two germline ends. The CDR3 totals 17 residues. Germline lookup yields CDR1 ENHRY and CDR2 SYGVKD. The CDR3 DNA sequence: TGTGCCATCAGTGAGTCTTCAAGAGGGATATACAGTCAGCCCCAGCATTTT. This sequence encodes CAISESSRGIYSQPQHF.

The rearrangement joins TRBV7-9 to TRBJ2-7; possibly TRBD1 for D (5 bases). The V gene's germline CDR1 is SEHNR and CDR2 FQNEAQ (reference sequence). The CDR3 extends over 14 amino acids. V was pared by 1 base and J by 3 bases, with 10 bases between. The CDR3 bases are TGTGCCAGCAGCTTAGACGACAGTAGCTACGAGCAGTACTTC. Its translation: CASSLDDSSYEQYF. The entire variable domain, with the rest obtained from reference TRBV7-9 and TRBJ2-7, is as follows: DTGVSQNPRHKITKRGQNVTFRCDPISEHNRLYWYRQTLGQGPEFLTYFQNEAQLEKSRLLSDRFSAERPKGSFSTLEIQRTEQGDSAMYLCASSLDDSSYEQYFGPGTRLTVT.

This clone has a single count. The chain recombines TRBV19 with TRBJ2-5; 8 positions agree with TRBD2. Germline assignment: CDR1 LNHDA and CDR2 SQIVND (reference sequence). V shed 5 bases, J shed 3 bases, and the junction held 8 bases outside the gene matches. The CDR3 consists of 15 residues. The CDR3 region is CASSAIRAGEETQYF. The CDR3 DNA sequence: TGTGCCAGTAGTGCAATAAGAGCGGGAGAAGAGACCCAGTACTTC.

This chain links TRBV27 with TRBJ2-5, with D possibly matching TRBD2 (6 bases). Germline CDR1 and CDR2: MNHEY and SMNVEV (reference sequence). V was clipped by 6 bases and J by 2 bases, with 19 bases between them. This CDR3 spans 16 amino acids. CDR3 nucleotide sequence: TGTGCCAGCAGGAACCAAGGGACTTTGGGGCAAGAGACCCAGTACTTC. Translation gives CASRNQGTLGQETQYF.

The chain is built from TRBV7-7 and TRBJ1-2, with 8 bases that match TRBD1. The CDR3 runs 13 residues. CDR1 is SSHAT and CDR2 is FNYEAQ in the germline V gene (reference sequence). V shed 8 bases and J 6 bases; nucleotides not matched to a gene: 8. In DNA form, the CDR3 reads TGTGCCAGCCCAGGGGGCATAGTGGATGGCTACACCTTC. The encoded protein is CASPGGIVDGYTF.

The rearrangement joins TRBV27 to TRBJ2-7; D is perhaps TRBD2 (6 bases). The V end was cut by 2 bases, the J end by 7 bases, with 21 bases between. Germline CDR1 reads MNHEY; CDR2 reads SMNVEV (reference sequence). The CDR3 is 16 amino acids. The CDR3 region is CASSLDLSGQVLEQYF. Here the CDR3 DNA reads TGTGCCAGCAGTTTAGACCTTAGCGGTCAAGTTCTAGAGCAGTACTTC.